This T cell receptor (beta chain) stems from a study of blood T cell repertoires in COVID-19. Assay used: immunoSEQ multiplex PCR; TCRdb lists only in-frame clones, some missing. The table records roughly 500,000 clones, roughly 88% of them present only once. This clone was detected a few times. Participants were aged roughly 18 to 89 years from about two dozen US areas. Among Cohort 3 donors, those recovered had two negative PCRs, clearance, or symptom resolution. The sequence derives from a woman aged 40 to 49 who had recovered from COVID-19. Sequencing input: PBMCs or T cells enriched from blood (not recorded which).

The CDR3: CASSQANRDGYTF. In DNA, the CDR3 is TGTGCCAGCAGCCAGGCCAACAGAGATGGCTACACCTTC. V gene TRBV3-1 (or the pseudogene TRBV3-2) combines with J gene TRBJ1-2; the D is unclear. The CDR3 spans 13 residues. Germline CDR1 is LGHDT and CDR2 is YNNKEL (reference sequence). V lost 3 bases and J 6 bases, leaving 11 bases between the germline ends.